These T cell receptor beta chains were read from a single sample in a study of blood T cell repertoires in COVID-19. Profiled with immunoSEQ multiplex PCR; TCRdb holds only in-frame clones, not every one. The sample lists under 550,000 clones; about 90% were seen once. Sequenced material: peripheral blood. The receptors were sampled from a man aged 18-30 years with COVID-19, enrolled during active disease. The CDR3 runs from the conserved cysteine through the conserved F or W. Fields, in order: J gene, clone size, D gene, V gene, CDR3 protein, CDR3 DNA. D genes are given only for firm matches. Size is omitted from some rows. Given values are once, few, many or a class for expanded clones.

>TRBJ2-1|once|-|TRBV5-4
CASTVGGGNNEQFF
TGTGCCAGCACCGTAGGGGGAGGGAACAATGAGCAGTTCTTC
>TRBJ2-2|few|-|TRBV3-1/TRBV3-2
CASSQGRTGELFF
TGTGCCAGCAGCCAGGGGCGGACCGGGGAGCTGTTTTTT
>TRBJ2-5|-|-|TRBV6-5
CASSLTGWAGETQYF
TGTGCCAGCAGTCTTACAGGATGGGCAGGAGAGACCCAGTACTTC
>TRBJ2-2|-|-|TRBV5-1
CASSFSRGDTGELFF
TGCGCCAGCAGCTTTAGCAGGGGAGACACCGGGGAGCTGTTTTTT
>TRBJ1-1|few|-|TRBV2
CASSETGYTEAFF
TGTGCCAGCAGTGAAACGGGGTACACTGAAGCTTTCTTT
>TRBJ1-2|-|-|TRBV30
CAWRGGLNYGYTF
TGTGCCTGGAGGGGGGGGCTTAACTATGGCTACACCTTC
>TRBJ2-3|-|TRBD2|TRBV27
CASSLRTGGTQYF
TGTGCCAGCAGTTTACGGACGGGGGGTACGCAGTATTTT
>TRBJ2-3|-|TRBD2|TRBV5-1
CASSLGRQAGGADTQYF
TGCGCCAGCAGCCTGGGTCGCCAAGCGGGGGGAGCAGATACGCAGTATTTT
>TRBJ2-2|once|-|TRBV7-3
CASSSTPGDTGELFF
TGTGCCAGCAGCTCCACTCCAGGGGACACCGGGGAGCTGTTTTTT
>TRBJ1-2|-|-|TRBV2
CASSEEEGVNGYTF
TGTGCCAGCAGTGAAGAGGAAGGGGTGAATGGCTACACCTTC
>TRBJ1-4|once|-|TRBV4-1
CASSQEVLFSTEKLFF
TGCGCCAGCAGCCAAGAAGTCCTCTTTTCGACAGAAAAACTGTTTTTT
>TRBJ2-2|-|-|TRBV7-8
CASSLGGHGELFF
TGTGCCAGCAGCTTAGGGGGACACGGGGAGCTGTTTTTT
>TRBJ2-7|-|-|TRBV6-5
CASSLEYTPLVEQYF
TGTGCCAGCAGTTTGGAGTACACCCCGCTCGTCGAGCAGTACTTC
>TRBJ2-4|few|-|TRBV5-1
CASSLVAGGPKNIQYF
TGCGCCAGCAGCTTGGTTGCGGGTGGGCCCAAAAACATTCAGTACTTC
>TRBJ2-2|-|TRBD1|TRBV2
CASSQQGAFTGELFF
TGTGCCAGCAGTCAACAGGGGGCCTTCACCGGGGAGCTGTTTTTT
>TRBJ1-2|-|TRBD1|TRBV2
CASSTGQGGVDGYTF
TGTGCCAGCAGTACCGGACAGGGAGGGGTGGATGGCTACACCTTC
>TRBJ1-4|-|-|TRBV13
CASRKQNEKLFF
TGTGCCAGCAGAAAGCAAAATGAAAAACTGTTTTTT
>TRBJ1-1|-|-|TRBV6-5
CASSLWVGGATEAFF
TGTGCCAGCAGCCTCTGGGTGGGAGGGGCCACTGAAGCTTTCTTT
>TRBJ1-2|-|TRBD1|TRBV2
CASSAPGGTNYGYTF
TGTGCCAGCAGTGCACCAGGGGGGACTAACTATGGCTACACCTTC
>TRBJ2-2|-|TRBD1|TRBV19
CASSTRQGVLTGELFF
TGTGCCAGTAGTACACGACAGGGGGTACTCACCGGGGAGCTGTTTTTT
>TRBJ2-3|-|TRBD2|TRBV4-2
CASTQRGLAGGPVRDTQYF
TGTGCCAGCACCCAGAGGGGACTAGCGGGAGGGCCAGTCAGAGATACGCAGTATTTT
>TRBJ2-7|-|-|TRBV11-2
CASSLVERANEQYF
TGTGCCAGCAGCTTAGTAGAGCGGGCCAACGAGCAGTACTTC
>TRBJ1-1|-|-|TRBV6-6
CASSSFGRRGEAFF
TGTGCCAGCAGCTCCTTTGGCAGGCGGGGTGAAGCTTTCTTT
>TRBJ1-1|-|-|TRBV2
CASRRDSGEAFF
TGTGCCAGCCGGCGGGATTCCGGTGAAGCTTTCTTT
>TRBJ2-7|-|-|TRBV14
CASSHGLTDWDEQYF
TGTGCCAGCAGCCATGGACTAACTGATTGGGACGAGCAGTACTTC
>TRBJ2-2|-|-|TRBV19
CASGTYNTGELFF
TGTGCCAGTGGGACATACAACACCGGGGAGCTGTTTTTT
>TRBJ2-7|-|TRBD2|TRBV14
CASSQEWRGGRLYF
TGTGCCAGCAGCCAAGAGTGGCGGGGGGGCCGTTTGTACTTC
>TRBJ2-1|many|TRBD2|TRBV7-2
CASSVTSGPFNEQFF
TGTGCCAGCAGCGTAACTAGCGGACCCTTCAATGAGCAGTTCTTC
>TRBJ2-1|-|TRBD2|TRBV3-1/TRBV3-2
CASSPTSGMVHEQFF
TGTGCCAGCAGCCCCACTAGCGGGATGGTCCATGAGCAGTTCTTC
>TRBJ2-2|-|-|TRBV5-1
CASSLAGMNTGELFF
TGCGCCAGCTCCCTTGCGGGGATGAACACCGGGGAGCTGTTTTTT
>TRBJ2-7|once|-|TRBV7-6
CASSSQARTYEQYF
TGTGCCAGCAGCTCGCAGGCCCGGACCTACGAGCAGTACTTC
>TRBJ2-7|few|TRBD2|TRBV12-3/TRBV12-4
CASSLAGAHEQYF
TGTGCCAGCAGTCTAGCGGGAGCCCACGAGCAGTACTTC
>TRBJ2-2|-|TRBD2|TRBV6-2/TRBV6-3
CASSYSGRSGGELFF
TGTGCCAGCAGTTACAGCGGGAGATCGGGCGGGGAGCTGTTTTTT
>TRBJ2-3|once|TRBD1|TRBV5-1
CATSPQGASTDTQYF
TGCGCCACCTCGCCTCAGGGGGCTAGCACAGATACGCAGTATTTT
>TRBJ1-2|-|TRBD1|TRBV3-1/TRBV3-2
CASSQGSGGAGGYTF
TGTGCCAGCAGCCAAGGATCAGGGGGCGCGGGTGGCTACACCTTC
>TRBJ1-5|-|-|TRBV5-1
CASSLASNQPQHF
TGCGCCAGCAGCTTGGCATCCAATCAGCCCCAGCATTTT
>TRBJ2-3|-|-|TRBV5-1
CASRFSDPRTDTQYF
TGCGCCAGCAGATTTAGCGACCCTCGCACAGATACGCAGTATTTT
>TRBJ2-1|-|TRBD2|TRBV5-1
CASTRTLAGLSSYNEQFF
TGCGCCAGCACCCGCACACTAGCGGGGCTTAGCTCCTACAATGAGCAGTTCTTC
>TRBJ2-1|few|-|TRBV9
CACSPVGGPRDEQFF
TGTGCCTGCTCCCCGGTGGGGGGGCCTAGGGATGAGCAGTTCTTC
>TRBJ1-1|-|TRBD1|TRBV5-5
CASSLGSGQGNTEAFF
TGTGCCAGCAGCTTGGGAAGCGGACAGGGGAACACTGAAGCTTTCTTT
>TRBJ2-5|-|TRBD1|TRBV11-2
CASSPYRGRETQYF
TGTGCCAGCAGCCCGTACAGGGGACGGGAGACCCAGTACTTC
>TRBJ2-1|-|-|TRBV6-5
CASRISGYNEQFF
TGTGCCAGCAGAATATCGGGGTACAATGAGCAGTTCTTC
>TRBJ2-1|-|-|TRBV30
CAWSVLVGGEQFF
TGTGCCTGGAGTGTACTCGTCGGGGGTGAGCAGTTCTTC
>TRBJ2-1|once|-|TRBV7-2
CASSLDSARHNEQFF
TGTGCCAGCAGCTTAGATTCCGCGCGGCACAATGAGCAGTTCTTC
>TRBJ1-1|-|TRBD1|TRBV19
CASSPIRQGRNTEAFF
TGTGCCAGTAGTCCCATCCGACAGGGAAGAAACACTGAAGCTTTCTTT
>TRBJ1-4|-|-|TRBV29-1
CSAQTDFELFF
TGCAGCGCACAGACGGATTTTGAACTGTTTTTT
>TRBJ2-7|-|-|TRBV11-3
CASSPPGYEQYF
TGTGCCAGCAGCCCGCCCGGGTACGAGCAGTACTTC
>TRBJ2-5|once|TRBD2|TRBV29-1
CSVEVLARGQETQYF
TGCAGCGTTGAAGTACTAGCGCGGGGTCAAGAGACCCAGTACTTC
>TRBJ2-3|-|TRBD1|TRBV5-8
CASSPGTGGADTQYF
TGTGCCAGCAGCCCCGGGACAGGGGGCGCAGATACGCAGTATTTT
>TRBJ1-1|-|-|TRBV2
CASSEGTRRGTEAFF
TGTGCCAGCAGTGAAGGAACTAGGCGAGGGACTGAAGCTTTCTTT
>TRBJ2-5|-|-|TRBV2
CASLRGGDRIETQYF
TGTGCCAGCCTTCGGGGTGGCGACAGGATAGAGACCCAGTACTTC
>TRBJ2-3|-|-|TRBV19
CASSIDPRGTQYF
TGTGCCAGTAGTATTGATCCACGGGGAACGCAGTATTTT
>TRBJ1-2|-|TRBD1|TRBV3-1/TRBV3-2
CASSPGGGQGSMGYTF
TGTGCCAGCAGCCCTGGGGGGGGACAGGGAAGTATGGGCTACACCTTC
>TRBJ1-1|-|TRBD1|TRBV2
CASSEEAWTGATYTEAFF
TGTGCCAGCAGTGAAGAGGCTTGGACAGGAGCTACCTACACTGAAGCTTTCTTT
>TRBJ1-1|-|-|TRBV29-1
CSVEEAPGVNTEAFF
TGCAGCGTTGAAGAGGCGCCAGGGGTGAACACTGAAGCTTTCTTT